The rows below give T cell receptor beta chains drawn from one sample of a study of identical twins. TCRdb reanalysed the 5' RACE reads using MiXCR and keeps one entry per CDR3 protein. The table shows 200,000 to 250,000 distinct CDR3 sequences, with 7.5% occurring only once. The sample was also reused in another study, on yellow fever vaccine responses in identical twins.

The sequenced sample consisted of memory (CD45RO+) T cells sorted from blood. The source is a woman aged 18-29 years in good health. Both conserved end residues are part of each CDR3. Fields, in order: J gene, clone size, D gene, V gene, CDR3 DNA, CDR3 protein. D genes are given only for firm matches. Clone size is given for some rows only: seen once, a few or many times, or a class if the clone is expanded.

j_gene: TRBJ2-1; abundance: many; d_gene: NA; v_gene: TRBV4-3; CDR3nt: TGCGCCAGCAGCCAAGAATTCGAGAACTGGGATGAGCAGTTCTTC; CDR3aa: CASSQEFENWDEQFF
j_gene: TRBJ2-3; abundance: few; d_gene: TRBD1; v_gene: TRBV6-1; CDR3nt: TGTGCCAGCAAGACGGACAGGATCACAGATACGCAGTATTTT; CDR3aa: CASKTDRITDTQYF
j_gene: TRBJ1-2; abundance: few; d_gene: NA; v_gene: TRBV5-1; CDR3nt: TGCGCCAGCAGCTTGTTGAGTAACTATGGCTACACCTTC; CDR3aa: CASSLLSNYGYTF
j_gene: TRBJ1-6; abundance: NA; d_gene: NA; v_gene: TRBV6-6; CDR3nt: TGTGCCAGCAGGTCGAGGGATTCACCCCTCCACTTT; CDR3aa: CASRSRDSPLHF
j_gene: TRBJ1-2; abundance: NA; d_gene: TRBD1; v_gene: TRBV2; CDR3nt: TGTGCCAGCAGTGCCGGGACAGGGATTCATGGCTACACCTTC; CDR3aa: CASSAGTGIHGYTF
j_gene: TRBJ2-5; abundance: few; d_gene: TRBD2; v_gene: TRBV30; CDR3nt: TGTGCCTGGGGACTAGCGGGGGGAGAGACCCAGTACTTC; CDR3aa: CAWGLAGGETQYF
j_gene: TRBJ2-5; abundance: many; d_gene: NA; v_gene: TRBV7-2; CDR3nt: TGTGCCAGCAGCTTAATTGTGGAGACCCAGTACTTC; CDR3aa: CASSLIVETQYF
j_gene: TRBJ1-2; abundance: NA; d_gene: TRBD1; v_gene: TRBV6-1; CDR3nt: TGTGCCAGCAGTGATTGGACAGGGCGGAATGGCTACACCTTC; CDR3aa: CASSDWTGRNGYTF
j_gene: TRBJ1-5; abundance: few; d_gene: NA; v_gene: TRBV28; CDR3nt: TGTGCCAGCAGTGCCGGGGGGGCTGGCAATCAGCCCCAGCATTTT; CDR3aa: CASSAGGAGNQPQHF
j_gene: TRBJ2-7; abundance: many; d_gene: TRBD1; v_gene: TRBV4-1; CDR3nt: TGCGCCAGCAGCCAAGGGACAGGGAGCTTCTACGAGCAGTACTTC; CDR3aa: CASSQGTGSFYEQYF
j_gene: TRBJ2-1; abundance: many; d_gene: NA; v_gene: TRBV12-3/TRBV12-4; CDR3nt: TGTGCCAGCAGAGGAGAGAGGGGGTCTGGGGGTAATGAGCAGTTCTTC; CDR3aa: CASRGERGSGGNEQFF
j_gene: TRBJ2-3; abundance: NA; d_gene: TRBD1; v_gene: TRBV6-1; CDR3nt: TGTGCCAGCAGGATCCCGACAGGGGGCACAGATACGCAGTATTTT; CDR3aa: CASRIPTGGTDTQYF
j_gene: TRBJ2-3; abundance: many; d_gene: TRBD2; v_gene: TRBV27; CDR3nt: TGTGCCAGCAGTTCTAGGCGGGAGCGCGCAGATACGCAGTATTTT; CDR3aa: CASSSRRERADTQYF
j_gene: TRBJ2-5; abundance: NA; d_gene: TRBD2; v_gene: TRBV3-1; CDR3nt: TGTGCCAGCAAGTCTAGCGGGGGGGCGCAAGAGACCCAGTACTTC; CDR3aa: CASKSSGGAQETQYF
j_gene: TRBJ2-7; abundance: few; d_gene: TRBD1; v_gene: TRBV5-6; CDR3nt: TGTGCCAGCAGCTGGACAGGGCTTAGCTCCTACGAGCAGTACTTC; CDR3aa: CASSWTGLSSYEQYF
j_gene: TRBJ2-5; abundance: NA; d_gene: NA; v_gene: TRBV7-7; CDR3nt: TGTGCTAGCAGCTCCCATATTACAGGCACAGGGGAGACCCAGTACTTC; CDR3aa: CASSSHITGTGETQYF
j_gene: TRBJ2-3; abundance: NA; d_gene: NA; v_gene: TRBV7-8; CDR3nt: TGTGCCAGCAGCTCCGAAGGCTGGGCTAGCAGGACAGATACGCAGTATTTT; CDR3aa: CASSSEGWASRTDTQYF
j_gene: TRBJ1-5; abundance: many; d_gene: NA; v_gene: TRBV6-2/TRBV6-3; CDR3nt: TGTGCCAGCAGTTACGGGGGGATTAGCAATCAGCCCCAGCATTTT; CDR3aa: CASSYGGISNQPQHF
j_gene: TRBJ2-5; abundance: few; d_gene: TRBD2; v_gene: TRBV2; CDR3nt: TGTGCCAGCAGTGGACTAGCAGCAGAGACCCAGTACTTC; CDR3aa: CASSGLAAETQYF
j_gene: TRBJ1-2; abundance: few; d_gene: NA; v_gene: TRBV7-2; CDR3nt: TGTGCCAGCAGCTTAGTTCCAGGGGTTAACTATGGCTACACCTTC; CDR3aa: CASSLVPGVNYGYTF